Below, one T cell receptor (beta chain) is given with its context. The antigen is undetermined. The data are from a study of blood T cells in healthy people across ages. The CDR3 has 11 residues. Germline V gene data show CDR1 as SQVTM and CDR2 as ANQGSEA. The ends were cut back, 6 bases at V and 7 bases at J, with 11 bases in the middle. Study-wide results and caveats: Estimates of diversity drawn from one million T cells were considered underestimates. TCR beta diversity, measured per million T cells, fell in a roughly linear way with age.

Next came a second PCR, run for about 6 to 12 cycles, which used a sample-barcoded 5' primer along with a J-beta primer mix. Each CDR3 protein is one row after TCRdb ran MiXCR on the 5' RACE reads. The table has about 1.5 million distinct CDR3 sequences, around 40% seen once. The sequencing sample was made of blood. This chain connects TRBV29-1 to TRBJ2-3; TRBD1 is a possible D gene (7 bases). The sequence was collected from a woman aged 18-35 years in good health. CDR3 residues: CSVRDRHTQYF. The CDR3 DNA follows: TGCAGCGTGCGGGACAGACATACGCAGTATTTT.